This entry concerns a single TCR beta chain. These data belong to a study of blood T cell repertoires in COVID-19. Study as a whole: The United States, Italy and Spain were the sources of the acute and convalescent COVID-19 samples.

CDR1 is SGHAT, CDR2 FQDESV, per germline (reference sequence). The CDR3 totals 13 residues. V was pared by 2 bases and J by 6 bases, with 10 bases between. The age range of participants was about 18 to 95 years, with residence in about 25 US areas. Before they entered the study, exposed participants had met a COVID-19 case within 2 weeks. Original data processing: Estimation of nucleated cell counts relied on the amplification of reference gene primers. Sequencing used immunoSEQ multiplex PCR; TCRdb keeps in-frame clones, though not all of them. D and trimming come from the DNA, and the V and J calls and clone size come from that table. The sample shows 65,000 or so clones, under 80% of them seen only once.

The rearrangement uses TRBV11-1 and TRBJ1-2; tentative D call: TRBD1 (5 bases). Sample: PBMCs or T cells enriched from blood (not recorded which). This TCR derives from an older woman who had been exposed to COVID-19. Here the CDR3 DNA reads TGTGCCAGCAGCTTACGGGGGTTCCATGGCTACACCTTC. Encoded protein: CASSLRGFHGYTF.